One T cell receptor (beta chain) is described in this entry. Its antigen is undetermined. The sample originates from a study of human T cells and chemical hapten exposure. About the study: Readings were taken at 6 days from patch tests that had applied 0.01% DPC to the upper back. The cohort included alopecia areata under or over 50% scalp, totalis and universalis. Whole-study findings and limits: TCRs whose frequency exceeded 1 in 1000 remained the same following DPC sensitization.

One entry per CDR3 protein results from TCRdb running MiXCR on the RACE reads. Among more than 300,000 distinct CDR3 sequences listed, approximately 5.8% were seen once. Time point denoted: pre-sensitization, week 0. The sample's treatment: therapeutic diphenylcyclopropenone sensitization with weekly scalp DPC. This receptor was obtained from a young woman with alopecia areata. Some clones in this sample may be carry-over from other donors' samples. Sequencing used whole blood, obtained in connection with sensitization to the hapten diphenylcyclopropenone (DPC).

The DNA of the CDR3 is TGCAGTGCTAGAGATCGGGCAGGGATCGATAGCAATCAGCCCCAGCATTTT. It specifies CSARDRAGIDSNQPQHF. J is TRBJ1-5 and V is TRBV20-1; perhaps TRBD1 as D (5 bases). Germline CDR1 reads DFQATT; CDR2 reads SNEGSKA (reference sequence). V lost 0 bases, J lost 0 bases, and 15 bases lay in between. This CDR3 is built from 17 residues.